The present T cell receptor beta chain was sequenced within a study of metastatic and nonmetastatic thyroid tumors (dated by TCRdb to 2018 to 2021). Describing the broader study: Repertoires from peripheral blood and from tumor or nodule tissue samples of malignant and benign thyroid patients were compared. Paper-wide results and their limitations: In both blood and tumor samples, malignant tumors were reported to have significantly higher TCR beta diversity than benign nodules.

This clone showed up many times. Its target antigen remains unknown. Nothing much larger sits one base from this clone, and base qualities are not available. Library generation was performed with PCR. The sequencer listed for this sample is Illumina HiSeq 4000. The TCR beta-chain CDR3 region of each patient was profiled by high-throughput sequencing. Per the authors' processing: Drawing on CDR3 differences between clinicopathological groups, the researchers built a classifier meant to tell apart patients with distant-metastatic papillary thyroid cancer. Repertoire diversity was assessed with the Shannon index, and tumor-blood repertoire similarity with the Morisita-Horn index. TCRdb ran its own pipeline on the public reads, namely fastp trimming at Q25 and MiXCR clone calling, and kept in-frame beta chains. These V and J calls are TCRdb output, not the study's own analysis. In all, the sample holds approximately 25,000 clones, and over 10% of those were seen once. The leading ten clones occupy over 11% of the sample.

No patient had received any treatment before thyroid surgery. Using T-cell receptor beta sequencing, the study looked back at clinical samples from patients collected from the early 2010s to the late 2010s. Between the V and J ends, shortened by 0 bases and 5 bases respectively, the junction contains 22 bases. The germline V gene provides CDR1 SGDLS and CDR2 YYNGEE. Including the terminal cysteine and phenylalanine, the CDR3 comprises 18 residues. Only the CDR3 portion is preserved as DNA: 54 bases, with reading frame beginning at the first base. This TCR was sampled from a female donor with papillary thyroid cancer or a benign thyroid nodule (not recorded which). Some clones in this sample may be carry-over from other donors' samples. Recombination linked TRBV9 to TRBJ2-3, with the D assignment possibly TRBD1 or TRBD2, given 5 matching bases for each. The sequencing input was blood. In nucleotides, the sequence is TGTGCCAGCAGCGTAGGATCGTTCCTAATTAGAGGGGTAGATACGCAGTATTTT. This encodes CASSVGSFLIRGVDTQYF.